The TCR beta chain under discussion was sequenced for a study of blood T cells in healthy people across ages. Notes on this clonotype: Its antigen is unknown.

Germline loops: CDR1 MNHEY, CDR2 SVGAGI. CDR3 length: 15 amino acids. Next came a second PCR, run for about 6 to 12 cycles, which used a sample-barcoded 5' primer along with a J-beta primer mix. TCRdb used MiXCR to reprocess the 5' RACE reads, holding one entry per CDR3 protein. The sample shows 1.2 million to 1.5 million distinct CDR3 sequences, approximately 63% of them seen only once. Findings of the study overall: Diversity of TCR beta per million T cells declined in a roughly linear way with age. Researchers deemed the diversity estimates from one million T cells underestimates.

The donors, aged about 6 to 90, were healthy Caucasians from Russia. The chain uses TRBV6-5 and TRBJ2-5; TRBD2 might be the D (6 bases). The DNA end favors TRBJ2-7, so the J call may be wrong. The sequence was collected from a young man in good health. What was sequenced was blood. The CDR3 region has the DNA TGTGCCAGCAGTTACATTAGCGGAAACTCCTACGAGCAGTACTTC. Translating gives CASSYISGNSYEQYF.